The entry below describes one TCR beta chain. Antigen: not known. This record comes from a study of radiotherapy plus CTLA-4 blockade in lung cancer. Study-level background: Objective responses were observed in less than 20% of patients, and disease control was achieved by approximately 34%.

V was clipped by 5 bases and J by 5 bases, with 15 bases between them. The CDR3 has 15 residues. Germline CDR1 is LNHDA and CDR2 is SQIVND (reference sequence). Patients had chemo-refractory metastatic non-small-cell lung cancer and received focal radiation plus CTLA-4 blockade that used ipilimumab. Method: immunoSEQ multiplex PCR; TCRdb's copy keeps in-frame clones and lacks some. The data contain tens of thousands of clones, approximately 80% of them singletons. General study points: Response, reportedly, was best predicted by interferon-beta along with early blood T cell clone dynamics. Some TCR clones had been derived from tumors. These clones expanded in peripheral blood after radiotherapy plus ipilimumab.

The material sequenced was peripheral blood, taken from a patient treated with radiotherapy plus ipilimumab. This TCR came from a human donor with non-small cell lung cancer who had a complete response to radiotherapy plus ipilimumab. The chain joins TRBV19 to TRBJ2-2; TRBD1 or TRBD2 may be the D gene (5 bases each). CDR3 sequence: CASSEGRLRTGELFF. The CDR3 bases are TGTGCCAGTAGTGAGGGACGGTTGAGGACCGGGGAGCTGTTTTTT.